A selection of T cell receptor beta chains follows, all from one sample in a study of blood T cell repertoires in COVID-19. TCRdb's table, derived via immunoSEQ multiplex PCR, lists solely in-frame clones and lacks some. In the table there are 100,000 to 150,000 clones, around four fifths of which are singletons. The sequenced sample consisted of peripheral blood. The receptors shown here come from a man aged 55 to 70 with acute or convalescent COVID-19. The CDR3 runs from the conserved cysteine through the conserved F or W. The D gene is left open where the match is weak. Size values are once, few and many counts, or a class for expanded clones, and some rows have none.

v_gene	d_gene	abundance	j_gene	CDR3nt	CDR3aa
TRBV5-4	TRBD1	.	TRBJ1-3	TGTGCCAGCAGCACTGGACAGGGGATCTCTGGAAACACCATATATTTT	CASSTGQGISGNTIYF
TRBV7-3	TRBD2	.	TRBJ2-3	TGTGCCAGCAGCTCGGGACTAGCGGGAGGGACAGATACGCAGTATTTT	CASSSGLAGGTDTQYF
TRBV2	.	few	TRBJ2-1	TGTGCCAGCAGGTCAGCTAGCGTCTACAATGAGCAGTTCTTC	CASRSASVYNEQFF
TRBV9	TRBD2	once	TRBJ2-5	TGTGCCAGCAGCGTCCAGACTAGCGGGGCCCAAGAGACCCAGTACTTC	CASSVQTSGAQETQYF
TRBV3-1/TRBV3-2	.	.	TRBJ1-5	TGTGCCAGCAGCTCAGGGATGGCCGAGATGGCCCAGCATTTT	CASSSGMAEMAQHF
TRBV5-1	.	.	TRBJ1-2	TGCGCCAGCAGCTTGGAGACACGCCAGGCGACCTTC	CASSLETRQATF
TRBV5-1	.	few	TRBJ2-7	TGCGCCAGCAGGCCCGGGACTTCCAACGAGCAGTACTTC	CASRPGTSNEQYF
TRBV5-1	.	.	TRBJ2-7	TGCGCCAGCAGCTTGGATCCGGGTACCTACGAGCAGTACTTC	CASSLDPGTYEQYF
TRBV9	.	.	TRBJ1-1	TGTGCCAGCAGCGACCCTCAGGAACACACTGAAGCTTTCTTT	CASSDPQEHTEAFF
TRBV19	.	once	TRBJ2-7	TGTGCCAGTAGTCCTCCGGAGACCTACGAGCAGTACTTC	CASSPPETYEQYF
TRBV3-1/TRBV3-2	.	.	TRBJ1-6	TGTGCCAGCAGCCAAGGCGCAGGAATAGGTAATTCACCCCTCCACTTT	CASSQGAGIGNSPLHF
TRBV2	.	.	TRBJ1-3	TGTGCCAGCAAGTATACAGGAAACACCATATATTTT	CASKYTGNTIYF
TRBV19	.	few	TRBJ1-3	TGTGCCAGTAGTTACCTACTATCGGCTGGAAACACCATATATTTT	CASSYLLSAGNTIYF
TRBV20-1	TRBD2	.	TRBJ2-1	TGCAGCGGACTAGCGGGGGGCGCGCAGTTCTTC	CSGLAGGAQFF
TRBV4-1	TRBD2	.	TRBJ2-7	TGCGCCAGCAGCCAAGAACTAGCGGGAGGAGGCGAGCAGTACTTC	CASSQELAGGGEQYF
TRBV5-5	TRBD1	.	TRBJ2-3	TGTGCCAGCAGCCAGGGACAGACCTACACAGATACGCAGTATTTT	CASSQGQTYTDTQYF
TRBV7-9	.	.	TRBJ1-2	TGTGCCAGCAGCTTACTCGGGGTATCCCTAAATGGCTACACCTTC	CASSLLGVSLNGYTF
TRBV28	.	.	TRBJ1-1	TGTGCCAGCAGACGACAGGTGGGGCTGAACACTGAAGCTTTCTTT	CASRRQVGLNTEAFF
TRBV7-3	.	.	TRBJ1-2	TGTGCCAGCAGCTTTTCTGGGGGCGTCTATGGCTACACCTTC	CASSFSGGVYGYTF
TRBV7-9	TRBD1	.	TRBJ2-7	TGTGCCAGCAGCTTAGCGGGACAGGGGTGGGAGCAGTACTTC	CASSLAGQGWEQYF
TRBV13	.	.	TRBJ1-4	TGTGCCAGCAGCCCGAGAGGGTCCGCGTGGGGTGAAAAACTGTTTTTT	CASSPRGSAWGEKLFF
TRBV7-3	.	.	TRBJ2-2	TGTGCCAGCAGCTTAAACCCAAGGGCTGACAGTCGGGTGGAGCCCGGGGAGCTGTTTTTT	CASSLNPRADSRVEPGELFF
TRBV4-1	.	.	TRBJ1-2	TGCGCCAGCAGCCAAGATCCAGGCTATGGCTACACCTTC	CASSQDPGYGYTF
TRBV19	.	.	TRBJ2-3	TGTGCCAGTACCCCTAACGACTACACAGATACGCAGTATTTT	CASTPNDYTDTQYF
TRBV7-9	TRBD1	once	TRBJ2-2	TGTGCCAGCAGCGCTGGGGCAGGGGGCATCGGGGAGCTGTTTTTT	CASSAGAGGIGELFF
TRBV5-1	.	.	TRBJ1-1	TGCGCCAGCAGCAGGGGTATGAACACTGAAGCTTTCTTT	CASSRGMNTEAFF
TRBV28	TRBD2	.	TRBJ2-7	TGTGCCAGCAGTTGGACCAGCGGGAGGGCGTCCTACGAGCAGTACTTC	CASSWTSGRASYEQYF
TRBV5-4	TRBD2	.	TRBJ2-5	TGTGCCAGCAGCTTTACAGCGGGATGGAGAGAGACCCAGTACTTC	CASSFTAGWRETQYF
TRBV6-5	.	once	TRBJ1-2	TGTGCCAGCAGTTATTTTAAACGTAGAGGAGATGGCTACACCTTC	CASSYFKRRGDGYTF
TRBV3-1/TRBV3-2	TRBD2	.	TRBJ2-5	TGTGCCAGCAGCCACGACTGGGGGGGTCAAGAGACCCAGTACTTC	CASSHDWGGQETQYF
TRBV18	TRBD1	.	TRBJ2-2	TGTGCCAGCTCACCAGGGACAGAGAAGGGGGAGCTGTTTTTT	CASSPGTEKGELFF
TRBV27	.	.	TRBJ1-6	TGTGCCAGCAGTTTACTGGGGGCTGGAAATTCACCCCTCCACTTT	CASSLLGAGNSPLHF
TRBV9	.	.	TRBJ1-2	TGTGCCAGCAGCGCGTGGGTCGGGTATGGCTACACCTTC	CASSAWVGYGYTF
TRBV6-5	TRBD1	once	TRBJ1-1	TGTGCCAGCAGACGCGGGACAGGGGGCGCTCGGGCTTTCTTT	CASRRGTGGARAFF
TRBV5-8	.	.	TRBJ1-2	TGTGCCAGCAGCTTCGGGGGGGGCGCCGGCTATGGCTACACCTTC	CASSFGGGAGYGYTF
TRBV7-3	.	.	TRBJ1-2	TGTGCCAGCAGCCCCACTCCTAGCTATGGCTACACCTTC	CASSPTPSYGYTF
TRBV5-1	TRBD2	.	TRBJ2-3	TGCGCCAGCAGCCCCGAAGCGGGAGAGGATACGCAGTATTTT	CASSPEAGEDTQYF